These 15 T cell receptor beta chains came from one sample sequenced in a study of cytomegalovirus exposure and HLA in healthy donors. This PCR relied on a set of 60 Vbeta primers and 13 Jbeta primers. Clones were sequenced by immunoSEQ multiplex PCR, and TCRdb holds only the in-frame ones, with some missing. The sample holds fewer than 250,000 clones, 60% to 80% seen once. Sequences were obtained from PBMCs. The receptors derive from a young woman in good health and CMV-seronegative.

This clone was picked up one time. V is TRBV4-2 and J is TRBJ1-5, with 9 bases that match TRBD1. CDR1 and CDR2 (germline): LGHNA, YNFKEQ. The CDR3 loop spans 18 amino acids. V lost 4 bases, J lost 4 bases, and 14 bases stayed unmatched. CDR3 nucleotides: TGTGCCAGCAGCCCGCTTTCAGAAACAGGGGGCCTGAATCAGCCCCAGCATTTT. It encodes CASSPLSETGGLNQPQHF.

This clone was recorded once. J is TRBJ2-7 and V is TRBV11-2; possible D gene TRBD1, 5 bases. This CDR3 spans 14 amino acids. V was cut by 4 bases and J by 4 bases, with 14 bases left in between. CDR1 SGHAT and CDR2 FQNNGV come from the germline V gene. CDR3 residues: CASSYQGSPYEQYF. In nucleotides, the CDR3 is TGTGCCAGCAGCTACCAGGGTAGCCCTTACGAGCAGTACTTC.

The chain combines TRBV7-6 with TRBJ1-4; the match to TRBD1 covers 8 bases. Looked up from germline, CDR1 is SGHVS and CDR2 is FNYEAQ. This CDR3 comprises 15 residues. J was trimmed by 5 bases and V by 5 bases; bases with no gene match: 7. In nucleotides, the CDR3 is TGTGCCAGCAGCCTGACAGGGGCCATCAATGAAAAACTGTTTTTT. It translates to CASSLTGAINEKLFF.

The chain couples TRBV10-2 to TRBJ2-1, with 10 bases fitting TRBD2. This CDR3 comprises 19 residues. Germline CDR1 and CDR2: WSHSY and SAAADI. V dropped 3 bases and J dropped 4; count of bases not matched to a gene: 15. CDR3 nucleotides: TGCGCCAGCAGTGATGGAGGACTAGCGGAGAGGGGGGCTTACAATGAGCAGTTCTTC. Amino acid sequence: CASSDGGLAERGAYNEQFF.

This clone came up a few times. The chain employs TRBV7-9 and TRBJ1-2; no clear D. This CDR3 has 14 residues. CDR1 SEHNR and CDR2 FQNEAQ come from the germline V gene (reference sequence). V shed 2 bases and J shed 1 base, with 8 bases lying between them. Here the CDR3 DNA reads TGTGCCAGCAGCTTATACGCGGGTAACTATGGCTACACCTTC. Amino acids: CASSLYAGNYGYTF.

The CDR3 sequence is CASDGGLAVTDTQYF. The CDR3 region has the DNA TGTGCCAGCGACGGTGGGCTAGCGGTCACAGATACGCAGTATTTT. The chain recombines TRBV2 with TRBJ2-3; the match to TRBD2 covers 7 bases. Germline V lookup: CDR1 SNHLY, CDR2 FYNNEI. This CDR3 region has 15 residues. J lost 2 bases, V lost 8 bases, and 10 bases had no gene match.

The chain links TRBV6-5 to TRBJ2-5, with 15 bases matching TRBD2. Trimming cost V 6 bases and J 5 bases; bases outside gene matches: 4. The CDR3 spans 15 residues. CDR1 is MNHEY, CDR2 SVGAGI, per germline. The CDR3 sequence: CASSYGLAGGETQYF. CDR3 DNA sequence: TGTGCCAGCAGCTACGGACTAGCGGGAGGGGAGACCCAGTACTTC.

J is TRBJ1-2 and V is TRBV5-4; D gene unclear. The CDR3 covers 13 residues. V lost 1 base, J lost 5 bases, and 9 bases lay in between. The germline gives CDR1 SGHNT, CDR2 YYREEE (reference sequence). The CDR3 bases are TGTGCCAGCAGCTTGTTACGAGCTTATGGCTACACCTTC. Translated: CASSLLRAYGYTF.

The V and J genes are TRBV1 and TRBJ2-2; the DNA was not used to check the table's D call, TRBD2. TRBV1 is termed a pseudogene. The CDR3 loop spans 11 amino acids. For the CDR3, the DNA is TGCACCAGCAGCTATAGCGGGGAGCTGTTTTTT. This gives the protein CTSSYSGELFF.

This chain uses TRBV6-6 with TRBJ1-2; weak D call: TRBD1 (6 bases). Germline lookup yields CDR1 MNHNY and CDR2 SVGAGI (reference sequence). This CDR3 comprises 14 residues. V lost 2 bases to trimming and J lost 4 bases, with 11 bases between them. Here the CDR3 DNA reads TGTGCCAGCAGTTACCTCGGGACAAGCTATGGCTACACCTTC. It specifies CASSYLGTSYGYTF.

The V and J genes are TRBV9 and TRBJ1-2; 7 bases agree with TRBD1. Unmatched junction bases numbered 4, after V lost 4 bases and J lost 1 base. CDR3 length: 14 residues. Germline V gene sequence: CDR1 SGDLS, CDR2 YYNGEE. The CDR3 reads CASSPGDSNYGYTF. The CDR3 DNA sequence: TGTGCCAGCAGCCCTGGGGACAGTAACTATGGCTACACCTTC.

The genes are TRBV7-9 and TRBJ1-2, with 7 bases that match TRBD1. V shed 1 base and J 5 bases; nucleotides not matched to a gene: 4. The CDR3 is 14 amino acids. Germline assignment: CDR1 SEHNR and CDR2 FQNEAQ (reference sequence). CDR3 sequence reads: CASSLGGQRYGYTF. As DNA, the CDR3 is TGTGCCAGCAGCTTAGGGGGACAGAGATATGGCTACACCTTC.

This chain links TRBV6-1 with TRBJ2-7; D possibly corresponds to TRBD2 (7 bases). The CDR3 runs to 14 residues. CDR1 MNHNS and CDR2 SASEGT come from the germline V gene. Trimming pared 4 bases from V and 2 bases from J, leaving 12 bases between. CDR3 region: CASSGPRGPYEQYF. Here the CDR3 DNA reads TGTGCCAGCAGTGGGCCGCGGGGGCCCTACGAGCAGTACTTC.

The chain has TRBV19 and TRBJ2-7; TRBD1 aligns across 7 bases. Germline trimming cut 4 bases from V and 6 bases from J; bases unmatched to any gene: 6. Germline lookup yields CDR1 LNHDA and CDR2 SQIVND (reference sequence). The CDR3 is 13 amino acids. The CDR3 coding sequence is TGTGCCAGTAGTACCTTCGGACAGGCCGAGCAGTACTTC. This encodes CASSTFGQAEQYF.

CDR3 in DNA: TGTGCCAGCAGCTCCCAAGCGGGAAAACGCTCCTATAATTCACCCCTCCACTTT. Translated: CASSSQAGKRSYNSPLHF. V and J are TRBV5-4 and TRBJ1-6; D not certain. The V and J ends lost 3 bases and 0 bases respectively, with 16 bases between them. Per germline, CDR1 SGHNT and CDR2 YYREEE (reference sequence). The CDR3 totals 18 residues.